Following are 21 T cell receptor beta chains from one sample sequenced in a study of T cell responses to AZD1222 COVID-19 vaccine. Only in-frame clones appear in the TCRdb table, and some are missing; sequencing was by immunoSEQ multiplex PCR. In the table there are roughly 140,000 clones, more than 75% of which are singletons. The sequencing here drew on peripheral blood, taken on day 0 of MenACWY control vaccination. These receptors were taken from an adult in good health.

J is TRBJ2-3 and V is TRBV2, with TRBD2 matching 11 bases. CDR1 is SNHLY and CDR2 is FYNNEI in the germline V gene. The ends lost 6 bases at V and 5 bases at J; junction bases unmatched: 4. The CDR3 is 14 amino acids. The CDR3, as DNA: TGTGCCAGCAGCGCGGGACTAGCGGAAGATACGCAGTATTTT. Protein product: CASSAGLAEDTQYF.

This chain connects TRBV12-3 or TRBV12-4 to TRBJ1-1; TRBD1 is a possible D gene (6 bases). CDR3 length equals 13 residues. The V end lost 7 bases, the J end lost 3 bases, and 12 bases lay between the germline ends. CDR3 sequence (DNA): TGTGCCAGCATCCAAGGGGGACACACTGAAGCTTTCTTT. It encodes CASIQGGHTEAFF.

This clone appeared a few times. The chain recombines TRBV29-1 with TRBJ1-6; 11 bases are shared with TRBD1. CDR3 length equals 14 residues. Germline trimming cut 5 bases from V and 6 bases from J; bases unmatched to any gene: 3. Germline V lookup: CDR1 SQVTM, CDR2 ANQGSEA. CDR3 nucleotide sequence: TGCAGCGTTAGGACAGGGGGCCCTAATTCACCCCTCCACTTT. Translation: CSVRTGGPNSPLHF.

This rearrangement joins TRBV6-6 to TRBJ2-5, with 9 positions matching TRBD2. Unmatched junction bases numbered 5, after V lost 2 bases and J lost 7 bases. Germline-derived CDR1 and CDR2 are MNHNY and SVGAGI (reference sequence). This CDR3 contains 14 residues. CDR3: CASSYGAGGGTQYF. CDR3 nucleotides: TGTGCCAGCAGTTACGGAGCGGGGGGCGGGACCCAGTACTTC.

The gene calls are TRBV5-4 and TRBJ2-1; possibly TRBD1 or TRBD2 for D (6 bases each). The ends were cut back, 1 base at V and 3 bases at J, with 11 bases in the middle. The CDR3 has 15 amino acids. Germline CDR1 and CDR2: SGHNT and YYREEE (reference sequence). This chain's CDR3 is CASSLMGGGYNEQFF. CDR3 coding DNA: TGTGCCAGCAGCTTGATGGGGGGCGGCTACAATGAGCAGTTCTTC.

The rearrangement uses TRBV6-6 and TRBJ2-3; TRBD2 aligns across 7 bases. CDR3 size: 14 residues. Germline CDR1 is MNHNY and CDR2 is SVGAGI (reference sequence). V trimming: 6 bases; J trimming: 2 bases; junction bases outside the gene matches: 5. The CDR3 DNA is TGTGCCAGCAGGAAGCGGGGAGACACAGATACGCAGTATTTT. It is translated as CASRKRGDTDTQYF.

This chain connects TRBV28 to TRBJ1-2; 7 positions match TRBD1. V lost 3 bases and J lost 5; bases outside the gene matches: 0. This CDR3 has 12 residues. CDR1 is MDHEN and CDR2 is SYDVKM in the germline V gene. CDR3 nucleotide sequence: TGTGCCAGCAGTTTCAGGGGGTATGGCTACACCTTC. This sequence encodes CASSFRGYGYTF.

V and J are TRBV3-1 (or the pseudogene TRBV3-2) and TRBJ2-5; 8 bases fit TRBD2. Germline V gene data show CDR1 as LGHDT and CDR2 as YNNKEL (reference sequence). The CDR3 consists of 13 residues. V trimming: 4 bases; J trimming: 5 bases; junction bases outside the gene matches: 3. The CDR3 sequence is CASSPGGRETQYF. In nucleotides, the CDR3 is TGTGCCAGCAGCCCGGGGGGGCGGGAGACCCAGTACTTC.

V is TRBV5-1 and J is TRBJ1-6; D may be TRBD1 (5 bases). Germline V lookup: CDR1 SGHRS, CDR2 YFSETQ. The CDR3 totals 13 residues. Trimming cost V 7 bases and J 8 bases, with 13 bases left between them. The CDR3 DNA sequence: TGCGCCAGCCGAAGGGGAGAGGATTCACCCCTCCACTTT. It codes for CASRRGEDSPLHF.

The chain carries TRBV5-4 and TRBJ2-7, with D possibly called TRBD1 or TRBD2 (7 bases each). The germline V gene encodes CDR1 SGHNT and CDR2 YYREEE (reference sequence). V lost 5 bases, J lost 7 bases, and 19 bases lay in between. There are 14 residues in the CDR3. Here the CDR3 reads CASSFSGGDLEQYF. The CDR3 DNA is TGTGCCAGCAGTTTCTCAGGGGGGGACTTGGAGCAGTACTTC.

This clone came up once. The chain is built from TRBV18 and TRBJ1-5; 9 bases line up with TRBD1. This CDR3 region has 16 residues. The J segment lost 5 bases and the V segment lost 2 bases, leaving 7 bases of the junction unmatched. CDR1 and CDR2 from the germline V gene are KGHSH and LQKENI. CDR3 protein: CASSPVRTGAYQPQHF. The CDR3 DNA reads TGTGCCAGCTCACCAGTCCGGACAGGGGCATATCAGCCCCAGCATTTT.

The J gene is TRBJ1-1, the V gene TRBV3-1 (or the pseudogene TRBV3-2); D is unresolved. Germline V gene sequence: CDR1 LGHDT, CDR2 YNNKEL (reference sequence). Trimming took off 1 base at V and 3 bases at J, with 3 bases between the two ends. CDR3 size: 12 residues. CDR3 nucleotides: TGTGCCAGCAGCCAAGTAGACACTGAAGCTTTCTTT. Protein sequence: CASSQVDTEAFF.

The chain employs TRBV5-1 and TRBJ1-1, with D hard to call. V was shortened by 0 bases and J by 3 bases, with 15 bases between the two germline ends. The germline gives CDR1 SGHRS, CDR2 YFSETQ. The CDR3 is 16 amino acids. The CDR3 region has the DNA TGCGCCAGCAGCTTGGTTAGCACCTCCGGGGACACTGAAGCTTTCTTT. Translation gives CASSLVSTSGDTEAFF.

This rearrangement joins TRBV27 to TRBJ1-5; perhaps TRBD1 as D (5 bases). CDR3 length: 14 amino acids. Trimming stripped 6 bases from V and 2 bases from J, with 11 bases between. Germline loops: CDR1 MNHEY, CDR2 SMNVEV (reference sequence). The CDR3 region is CASSGWGGNQPQHF. CDR3 nucleotides: TGTGCCAGCAGCGGATGGGGGGGCAATCAGCCCCAGCATTTT.

The genes are TRBV4-1 and TRBJ2-5; D perhaps matches TRBD1 (6 bases). The length of the CDR3 is 15 residues. Germline V gives CDR1 MGHRA, CDR2 YSYEKL. With 5 bases removed from V and 5 bases from J, the gap between germline ends came to 18 bases. CDR3 sequence reads: CASSYAGTIDETQYF. In nucleotides, the CDR3 is TGCGCCAGCAGCTATGCCGGGACAATCGACGAGACCCAGTACTTC.

The genes are TRBV3-1 (or the pseudogene TRBV3-2) and TRBJ1-5, with D tentatively TRBD1 (5 bases). The germline CDR1 and CDR2 sequences are LGHDT and YNNKEL (reference sequence). The CDR3 contains 14 residues. The ends were cut back, 4 bases at V and 4 bases at J, with 11 bases in the middle. The CDR3: CASSLDSSNQPQHF. The CDR3 DNA sequence: TGTGCCAGCAGCCTCGACAGTTCAAATCAGCCCCAGCATTTT.

The chain combines TRBV7-8 with TRBJ2-7; D perhaps matches TRBD1 (6 bases). Trimming took 5 bases from V and 4 from J, leaving 18 bases between them. CDR3 length equals 15 residues. CDR1 and CDR2 from the germline V gene are SGHVS and FQNEAQ. CDR3 loop: CASSLRDTSGYEQYF. For the CDR3, the DNA is TGTGCCAGCAGCCTCCGGGACACCTCTGGGTACGAGCAGTACTTC. Full variable domain (remainder filled in from reference TRBV7-8 and TRBJ2-7): GAGVSQSPRYKVAKRGQDVALRCDPISGHVSLFWYQQALGQGPEFLTYFQNEAQLDKSGLPSDRFFAERPEGSVSTLKIQRTQQEDSAVYLCASSLRDTSGYEQYFGPGTRLTVT.

The rearrangement joins TRBV5-6 to TRBJ1-2; D might be TRBD1 (6 bases). Trimming left V 3 bases short and J 6 bases short, with 15 bases between. Germline V gene lookup returns CDR1 SGHDT and CDR2 YYEEEE. The CDR3 runs 14 residues. Here the CDR3 DNA reads TGTGCCAGCAGCTGGACTTCAGGGGTAAATGGCTACACCTTC. It encodes CASSWTSGVNGYTF.

The genes are TRBV7-3 and TRBJ2-2; unclear D gene. Germline CDR1 is SGHTA and CDR2 is FQGTGA. This CDR3 is built from 14 residues. Trimming removed 5 bases from V and 3 bases from J, with 10 bases in between. This CDR3 reads CASSKDGYTGELFF. CDR3 DNA sequence: TGTGCCAGCAGCAAGGACGGATACACCGGGGAGCTGTTTTTT.

The rearrangement links TRBV19 to TRBJ1-2; D might be TRBD1 (6 bases). Looked up from germline, CDR1 is LNHDA and CDR2 is SQIVND (reference sequence). The V gene lost 2 bases and the J gene lost 7 bases, with 17 bases spanning the gap. The CDR3 extends over 15 amino acids. This chain's CDR3 is CASSIPPGHPFGYTF. Here the CDR3 DNA reads TGTGCCAGTAGTATACCACCGGGACATCCCTTTGGCTACACCTTC.

The DNA for the CDR3 is TGTGCCAGCAGTTTACGACAGGGAGGAGCTAACTATGGCTACACCTTC. Amino acids: CASSLRQGGANYGYTF. This chain connects TRBV27 to TRBJ1-2, with 7 nucleotides matching TRBD1. The length of the CDR3 is 16 residues. Trimming at V came to 2 bases and at J to 0 bases, leaving 6 bases not matched to a gene. CDR1 is MNHEY, CDR2 SMNVEV, per germline (reference sequence).